This T cell receptor (beta chain) stems from a study of breast tumors, draining lymph nodes, adjacent tissues. TCRdb ran MiXCR on the multiplex PCR reads and lists one entry per CDR3 protein. Among about 200,000 distinct CDR3 sequences listed, over 25% were seen once. In regard to this clonotype: Its target is not known.

The trim removed 5 bases at V and 5 bases at J, leaving 11 bases unmatched. The CDR3 runs 16 residues. Per the germline V gene, CDR1 is SGHTA and CDR2 is FQGNSA. The lymph nodes were axillary draining lymph nodes from breast cancer patients. Study-wide findings and caveats: Tumor repertoires ranked between lymph nodes and nontumor tissue in diversity, with V and J gene preferences. Luminal-like breast cancer showed significantly higher tumor–nontumor repertoire similarity than basal-like. Most tumor T cells seemingly derive from lymph node, then expand in tumor. Data only fit, rather than demonstrated, lymph node origin of most tumor T cells.

The sample comprised axillary lymph node tissue. The clonotype originates from a female donor with breast cancer. Some clones in this sample may be carry-over from other donors' samples. The rearrangement uses TRBV7-2 and TRBJ2-5; 10 bases are shared with TRBD2. The CDR3 DNA sequence: TGTGCCAGCAGCCCCCAAAGCGGGAGGGCCGCGGAGACCCAGTACTTC. Amino acids: CASSPQSGRAAETQYF.